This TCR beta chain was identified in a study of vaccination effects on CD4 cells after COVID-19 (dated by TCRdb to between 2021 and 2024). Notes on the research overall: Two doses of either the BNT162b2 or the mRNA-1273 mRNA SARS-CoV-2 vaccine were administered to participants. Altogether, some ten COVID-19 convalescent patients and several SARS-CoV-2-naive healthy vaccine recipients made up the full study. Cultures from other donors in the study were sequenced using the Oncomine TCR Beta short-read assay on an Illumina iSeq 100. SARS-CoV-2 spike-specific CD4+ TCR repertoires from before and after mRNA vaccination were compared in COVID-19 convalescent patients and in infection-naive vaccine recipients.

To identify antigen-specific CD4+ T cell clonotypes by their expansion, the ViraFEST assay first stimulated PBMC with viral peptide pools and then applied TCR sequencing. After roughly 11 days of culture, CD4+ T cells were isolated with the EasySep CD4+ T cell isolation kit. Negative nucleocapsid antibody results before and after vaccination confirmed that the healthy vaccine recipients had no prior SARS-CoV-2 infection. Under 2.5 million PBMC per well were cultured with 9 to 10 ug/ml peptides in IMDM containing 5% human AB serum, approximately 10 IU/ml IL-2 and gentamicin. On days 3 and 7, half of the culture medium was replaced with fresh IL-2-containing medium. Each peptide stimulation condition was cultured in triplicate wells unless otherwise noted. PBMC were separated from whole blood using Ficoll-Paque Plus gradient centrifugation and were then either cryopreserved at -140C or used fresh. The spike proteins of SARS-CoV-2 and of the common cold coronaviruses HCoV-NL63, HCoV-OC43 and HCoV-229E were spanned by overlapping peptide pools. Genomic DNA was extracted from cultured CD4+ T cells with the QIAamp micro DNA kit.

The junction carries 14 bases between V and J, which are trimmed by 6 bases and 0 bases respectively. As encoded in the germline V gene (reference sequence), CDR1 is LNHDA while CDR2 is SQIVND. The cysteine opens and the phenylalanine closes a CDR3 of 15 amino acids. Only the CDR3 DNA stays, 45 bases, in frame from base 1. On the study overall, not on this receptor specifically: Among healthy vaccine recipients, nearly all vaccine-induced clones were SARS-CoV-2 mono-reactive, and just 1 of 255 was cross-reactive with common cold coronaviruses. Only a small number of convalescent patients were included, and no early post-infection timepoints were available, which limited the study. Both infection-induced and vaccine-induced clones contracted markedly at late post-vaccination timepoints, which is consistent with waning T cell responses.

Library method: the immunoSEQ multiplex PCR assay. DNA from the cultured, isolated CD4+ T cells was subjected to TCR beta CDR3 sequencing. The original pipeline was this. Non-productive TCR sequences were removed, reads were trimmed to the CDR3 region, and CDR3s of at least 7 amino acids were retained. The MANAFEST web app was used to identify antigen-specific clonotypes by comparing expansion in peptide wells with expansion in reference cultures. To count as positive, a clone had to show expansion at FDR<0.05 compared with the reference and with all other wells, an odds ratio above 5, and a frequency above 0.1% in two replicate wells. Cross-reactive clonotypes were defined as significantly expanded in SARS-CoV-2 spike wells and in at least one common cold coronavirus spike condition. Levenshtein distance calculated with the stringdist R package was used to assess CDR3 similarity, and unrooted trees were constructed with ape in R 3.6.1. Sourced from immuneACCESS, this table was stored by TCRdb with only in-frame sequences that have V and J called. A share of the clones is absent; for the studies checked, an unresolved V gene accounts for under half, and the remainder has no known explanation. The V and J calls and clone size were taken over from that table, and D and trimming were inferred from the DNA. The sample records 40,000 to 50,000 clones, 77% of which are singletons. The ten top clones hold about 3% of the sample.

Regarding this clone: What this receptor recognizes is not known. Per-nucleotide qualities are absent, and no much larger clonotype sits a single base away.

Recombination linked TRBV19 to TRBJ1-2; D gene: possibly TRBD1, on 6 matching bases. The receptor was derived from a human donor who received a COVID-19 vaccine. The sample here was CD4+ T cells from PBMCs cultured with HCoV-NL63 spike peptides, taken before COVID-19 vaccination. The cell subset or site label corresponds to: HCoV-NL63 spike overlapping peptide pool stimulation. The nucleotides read TGTGCCAGTAGCAGAGGACAGTCAGCTAACTATGGCTACACCTTC. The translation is CASSRGQSANYGYTF.